This T cell receptor (beta chain) stems from a study of blood T cell repertoires in COVID-19. Germline V gene lookup returns CDR1 SEHNR and CDR2 FQNEAQ (reference sequence). This CDR3 has 12 amino acids. The ends were cut back, 4 bases at V and 5 bases at J, with 8 bases in the middle. Measured with immunoSEQ multiplex PCR; TCRdb has only the in-frame clones, and not every one. The sample includes roughly 78,000 clones, about 89% of them seen just once. The origin of this receptor is a man aged 55 to 70 with acute or convalescent COVID-19. The chain joins TRBV7-9 to TRBJ1-2; tentative D call: TRBD1 (6 bases). Specimen: peripheral blood. Here the CDR3 DNA reads TGTGCCAGCAGCTGGACAGATTATGGCTACACCTTC. Protein product: CASSWTDYGYTF.